These 3 T cell receptor beta chains were sequenced from one sample in a study of immune evolution from preneoplasia to lung adenocarcinoma. The data were produced by immunoSEQ multiplex PCR, yet TCRdb's version contains in-frame clones alone and is incomplete. The sample records about 6,900 clones, 79% being singletons. Sequencing was done on a sample of FFPE invasive lung adenocarcinoma tissue. These receptors all come from a person aged 35-55 years with lung adenocarcinoma.

In its sample, this clone was seen a few times. V usage is TRBV28 and J usage is TRBJ2-3; no clear D gene. The CDR3 consists of 14 residues. V lost 4 bases, J lost 6 bases, and 14 bases lay in between. Germline values: CDR1 MDHEN, CDR2 SYDVKM. CDR3 nucleotides: TGTGCCAGCAGTTCGCCAAGTTTGGCGGATACGCAGTATTTT. This encodes CASSSPSLADTQYF. The whole variable domain, remainder taken from reference TRBV28 and TRBJ2-3, is DVKVTQSSRYLVKRTGEKVFLECVQDMDHENMFWYRQDPGLGLRLIYFSYDVKMKEKGDIPEGYSVSREKKERFSLILESASTNQTSMYLCASSSPSLADTQYFGPGTRLTVL.

The gene calls are TRBV28 and TRBJ2-7; 7 nucleotides align to TRBD2. Germline CDR1 MDHEN, CDR2 SYDVKM. This CDR3 contains 15 residues. V lost 5 bases to trimming and J lost 0 bases; unmatched junction nucleotides: 7. CDR3 protein: CASSQTSSFSYEQYF. CDR3 DNA: TGTGCCAGCAGTCAGACTAGCTCATTCTCCTACGAGCAGTACTTC.

The rearrangement joins TRBV6-1 to TRBJ1-1; D possibly corresponds to TRBD1 (6 bases). Germline V lookup: CDR1 MNHNS, CDR2 SASEGT. The CDR3 sequence is 15 residues long. V lost 6 bases and J lost 4, with 18 bases in between. The CDR3 bases are TGTGCCAGCAGCTACCTGTCGGGGGGGGCCACTGAAGCTTTCTTT. Amino acids: CASSYLSGGATEAFF.